The 8 T cell receptor beta chains given below trace back to one sample, sequenced in a study of blood T cell repertoires in COVID-19. Profiled with immunoSEQ multiplex PCR; TCRdb holds only in-frame clones, not every one. The repertoire holds 170,000 or so clones, with 89% as singletons. The sample taken for sequencing was peripheral blood. The receptors were gathered from a man aged 18 to 30 who had recovered from COVID-19.

The gene calls are TRBV5-1 and TRBJ2-3, with 9 bases that match TRBD2. The CDR3 length is 17 residues. Trimming removed 0 bases from V and 2 bases from J; junction bases left unmatched: 7. The V gene's germline CDR1 is SGHRS and CDR2 YFSETQ. This CDR3 reads CASSLEFAGGDTDTQYF. CDR3 in DNA: TGCGCCAGCAGCTTGGAGTTTGCGGGAGGGGACACAGATACGCAGTATTTT.

V gene TRBV11-3 combines with J gene TRBJ2-1; 9 nucleotides line up with TRBD1. The J segment lost 7 bases and the V segment lost 3 bases, leaving 7 bases of the junction unmatched. The CDR3 is 15 residues long. The germline V gene has CDR1 SGHNT and CDR2 YENEEA. Here the CDR3 DNA reads TGTGCCAGCAGCTTGACAGGGGGTAAGGGAAATGAGCAGTTCTTC. Its translation: CASSLTGGKGNEQFF.

V gene TRBV6-4 combines with J gene TRBJ1-5; D might be TRBD1 (5 bases). The CDR3 has 14 amino acids. The germline V and J ends were trimmed by 8 bases and 2 bases, with 13 bases remaining between them. Germline V gene sequence: CDR1 MRHNA, CDR2 SNTAGT. The CDR3 sequence is CASERTRGNQPQHF. CDR3 DNA sequence: TGTGCCAGCGAAAGGACACGCGGCAATCAGCCCCAGCATTTT.

This chain connects TRBV12-5 to TRBJ1-5, with D tentatively TRBD1 (5 bases). Germline V gives CDR1 LGHNT, CDR2 FRNRAP. The CDR3 consists of 12 residues. V was shortened by 5 bases and J by 4 bases, with 6 bases between the two germline ends. CDR3: CASGPGNQPQHF. CDR3 nucleotides: TGTGCTAGTGGTCCAGGGAATCAGCCCCAGCATTTT.

V is TRBV6-4 and J is TRBJ2-2; maybe TRBD2 (7 bases). The germline V and J ends were trimmed by 4 bases and 3 bases, with 12 bases remaining between them. From germline, CDR1 is MRHNA and CDR2 SNTAGT. This CDR3 has 15 amino acids. For the CDR3, the DNA is TGTGCCAGCAGTGCCGAGGGGGGGGACACCGGGGAGCTGTTTTTT. The encoded protein is CASSAEGGDTGELFF.

This sequence joins TRBV5-1 and TRBJ2-2; TRBD1 matches at 7 bases. Germline V lookup: CDR1 SGHRS, CDR2 YFSETQ. There are 16 residues in the CDR3. V shed 4 bases, J shed 2 bases, and the junction held 8 bases outside the gene matches. The CDR3 nucleotides read TGCGCCAGCAGCGCGACCGGGACAGATAACACCGGGGAGCTGTTTTTT. This codes for CASSATGTDNTGELFF.

The chain recombines TRBV7-2 with TRBJ1-1; D is possibly TRBD1 (5 bases). V was shortened by 4 bases and J by 1 base, with 13 bases between the two germline ends. CDR1 is SGHTA, CDR2 FQGNSA, per germline. The CDR3 totals 15 residues. The CDR3 bases are TGTGCCAGCAGCTCCTGGGGCAGCTCGAACACTGAAGCTTTCTTT. Protein product: CASSSWGSSNTEAFF.

This chain links TRBV18 with TRBJ1-1, with a possible D match to TRBD1 (6 bases). V was pared by 5 bases and J by 8 bases, with 9 bases between. CDR1 and CDR2 from the germline V gene are KGHSH and LQKENI. This CDR3 has 11 residues. The CDR3 is CASSADSEAFF. The CDR3 DNA is TGTGCCAGCTCAGCGGACAGCGAAGCTTTCTTT.